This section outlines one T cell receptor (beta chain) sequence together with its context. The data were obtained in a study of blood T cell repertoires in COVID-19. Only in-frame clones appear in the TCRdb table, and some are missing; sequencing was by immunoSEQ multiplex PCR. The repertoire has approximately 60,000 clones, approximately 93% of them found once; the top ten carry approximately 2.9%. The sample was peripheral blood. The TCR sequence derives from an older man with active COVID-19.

CDR3 in amino acids: CASSRDGSYQETQYF. As DNA, the CDR3 is TGCGCCAGCAGCAGGGATGGGAGCTACCAAGAGACCCAGTACTTC. The V and J genes are TRBV5-1 and TRBJ2-5; TRBD2 is a possible D gene (5 bases). Germline V lookup: CDR1 SGHRS, CDR2 YFSETQ. Between the trimmed V and J ends, which lost 4 bases and 0 bases, there was a span of 13 bases. CDR3 length: 15 amino acids. Full variable domain (outside the CDR3, taken from reference TRBV5-1 and TRBJ2-5): KAGVTQTPRYLIKTRGQQVTLSCSPISGHRSVSWYQQTPGQGLQFLFEYFSETQRNKGNFPGRFSGRQFSNSRSEMNVSTLELGDSALYLCASSRDGSYQETQYFGPGTRLLVL.